The clone carrying this T cell receptor beta chain has just one count. The junction departs from germline at one end; a sequencing error may be responsible. The germline CDR1 and CDR2 sequences are SSHAT and FNYEAQ (reference sequence). There are 15 residues in the CDR3. As originally analysed: Using reference gene primer amplification, nucleated cell counts were estimated. Data came from immunoSEQ multiplex PCR; TCRdb stores just in-frame clones and leaves some out. The D gene and trimming were derived from the DNA, and the V and J assignments and clone size from that table. The sample includes about 220,000 clones, roughly 80% of them seen just once. The data were taken from a study of blood T cell repertoires in COVID-19. The wider study: T cells, B-cell-depleted T cells, or PBMCs provided the cDNA or gDNA that served as material.

V usage is TRBV7-7 and J usage is TRBJ2-7, with D perhaps matching TRBD2 (6 bases). The sequencing input was peripheral blood. The source is a woman between 40 and 50 years old with active or convalescent COVID-19. CDR3 bases: TGTGCTAGCAGCGCGGGGACGTCCCTGGAGGACGAGCAGTACTTC. This encodes CASSAGTSLEDEQYF. Full variable domain (outside the CDR3, taken from reference TRBV7-7 and TRBJ2-7): GAGVSQSPRYKVTKRGQDVTLRCDPISSHATLYWYQQALGQGPEFLTYFNYEAQPDKSGLPSDRFSAERPEGSISTLTIQRTEQRDSAMYRCASSAGTSLEDEQYFGPGTRLTVT.